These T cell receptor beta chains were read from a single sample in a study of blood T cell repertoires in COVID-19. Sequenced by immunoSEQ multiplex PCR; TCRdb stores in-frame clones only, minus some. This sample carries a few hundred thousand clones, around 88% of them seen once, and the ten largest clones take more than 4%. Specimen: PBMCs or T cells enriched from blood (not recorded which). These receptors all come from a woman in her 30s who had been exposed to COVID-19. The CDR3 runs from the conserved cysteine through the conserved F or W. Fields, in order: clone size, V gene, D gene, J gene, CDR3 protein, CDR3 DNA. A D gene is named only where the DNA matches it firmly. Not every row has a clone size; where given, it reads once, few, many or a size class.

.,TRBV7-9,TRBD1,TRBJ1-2,CASSFRATGDGYGYTF,TGTGCCAGCAGCTTTAGGGCTACAGGGGACGGCTATGGCTACACCTTC
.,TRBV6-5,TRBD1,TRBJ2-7,CASSYRTGGEQYF,TGTGCCAGCAGTTACCGGACAGGGGGCGAGCAGTACTTC
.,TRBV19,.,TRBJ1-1,CASSTAVGARRGFF,TGTGCCAGTAGTACCGCCGTGGGGGCCCGCCGGGGTTTCTTT
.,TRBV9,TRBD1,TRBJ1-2,CASSKTGSYGYTF,TGTGCCAGCAGTAAGACAGGGTCCTATGGCTACACCTTC
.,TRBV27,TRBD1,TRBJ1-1,CASSLSPGGNFLYTEAFF,TGTGCCAGCAGTTTATCTCCAGGGGGTAATTTCTTGTACACTGAAGCTTTCTTT
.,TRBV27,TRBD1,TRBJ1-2,CASRISGGANYGYTF,TGTGCCAGCAGGATATCAGGGGGAGCTAACTATGGCTACACCTTC
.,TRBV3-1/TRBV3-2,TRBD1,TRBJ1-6,CASSERDRGVHNSPLHF,TGTGCCAGCAGCGAGCGGGACAGGGGCGTCCATAATTCACCCCTCCACTTT
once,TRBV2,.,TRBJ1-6,CASRRQPQTSNSPLHF,TGTGCCAGCAGGCGGCAGCCCCAGACTTCTAATTCACCCCTCCACTTT
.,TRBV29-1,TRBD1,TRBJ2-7,CSVTRDRDPYEQYF,TGCAGCGTAACACGGGACAGGGATCCCTACGAGCAGTACTTC
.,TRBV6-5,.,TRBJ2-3,CASRRELAQYF,TGTGCCAGCAGACGAGAGCTCGCGCAGTATTTT
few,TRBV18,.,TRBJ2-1,CASRLTESSYNEQFF,TGTGCCAGCCGTCTGACAGAAAGCTCCTACAATGAGCAGTTCTTC
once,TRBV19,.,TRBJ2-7,CASSIGFPREQYF,TGTGCCAGTAGTATAGGATTCCCACGGGAGCAGTACTTC
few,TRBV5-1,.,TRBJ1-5,CASSLSGFGTQPQHF,TGCGCCAGCAGCTTGTCAGGGTTTGGTACTCAGCCCCAGCATTTT
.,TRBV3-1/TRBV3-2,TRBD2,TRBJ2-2,CASSQGTRRTGELFF,TGTGCCAGCAGCCAAGGGACTAGGCGGACCGGGGAGCTGTTTTTT
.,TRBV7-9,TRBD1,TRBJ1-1,CASSSRTGGTEAFF,TGTGCCAGCAGCAGCCGAACAGGGGGCACTGAAGCTTTCTTT
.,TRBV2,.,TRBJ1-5,CASTREYSNQPQHF,TGTGCCAGCACTCGGGAGTATAGCAATCAGCCCCAGCATTTT
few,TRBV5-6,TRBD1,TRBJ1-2,CASSTDRGGFTNYGYTF,TGTGCCAGCAGCACCGACAGGGGGGGGTTTACTAACTATGGCTACACCTTC
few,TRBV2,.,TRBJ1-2,CASSEFAGDYGYTF,TGTGCCAGCAGTGAATTTGCCGGGGACTATGGCTACACCTTC
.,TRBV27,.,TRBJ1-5,CASSLSRGGRSPQHF,TGTGCCAGCAGTTTATCCCGGGGAGGGCGGTCCCCCCAGCATTTT
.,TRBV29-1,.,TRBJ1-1,CSVEDDDNGHLGTEAFF,TGCAGCGTTGAAGATGACGATAACGGACACCTGGGGACTGAAGCTTTCTTT
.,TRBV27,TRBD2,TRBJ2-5,CASSFSGGPRAQYF,TGTGCCAGCAGTTTTAGCGGGGGGCCCCGGGCCCAGTACTTC
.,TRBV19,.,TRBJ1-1,CASSIPRTPRGEAFF,TGTGCCAGTAGTATACCCAGGACCCCAAGGGGTGAAGCTTTCTTT
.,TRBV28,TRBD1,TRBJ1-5,CASTQTGAGNQPQHF,TGTGCCAGCACCCAGACAGGGGCGGGCAATCAGCCCCAGCATTTT